Below, 2 T cell receptor beta chains from the same sample are listed, as sequenced in a study of cytomegalovirus exposure and HLA in healthy donors. PCR used 60 Vbeta primers and 13 Jbeta primers. The table came from immunoSEQ multiplex PCR; TCRdb's copy has only in-frame clones and leaves some out. The sample comprises 200,000 to 250,000 clones, approximately 82% of which are singletons, and roughly a tenth rests with the top ten. The sample consisted of PBMCs. All receptors come from a woman aged 45-65 years in good health and CMV-seropositive.

V and J are TRBV6-4 and TRBJ2-3; possible D gene TRBD1, 6 bases. Germline V lookup: CDR1 MRHNA, CDR2 SNTAGT. Trimming cost V 2 bases and J 1 base, with 13 bases left between them. The length of the CDR3 is 16 residues. The chain's CDR3 is CASSDEGTSGTDTQYF. DNA of the CDR3: TGTGCCAGCAGTGACGAGGGGACATCGGGCACAGATACGCAGTATTTT.

The rearrangement uses TRBV10-3 and TRBJ1-1; perhaps TRBD1 as D (6 bases). Germline V gene data show CDR1 as ENHRY and CDR2 as SYGVKD. The CDR3 consists of 15 residues. Trimming stripped 4 bases from V and 5 bases from J, with 17 bases between. The CDR3 is CAISGGEQGWTEAFF. The DNA for the CDR3 is TGTGCCATCAGTGGAGGGGAACAGGGCTGGACTGAAGCTTTCTTT.